The clone carrying this T cell receptor (beta chain) showed up just a few times. As for time point: patch test 3, about 24 weeks after DPC sensitization. Noted treatment: therapeutic diphenylcyclopropenone sensitization with weekly scalp DPC. The source of the sample is a study of human T cells and chemical hapten exposure. Each CDR3 protein is one row after TCRdb ran MiXCR on the RACE reads. The table records roughly 100,000 distinct CDR3 sequences, less than 45% of them present only once. The TCR comes from a man between 40 and 49 years old with alopecia areata. Some clones in this sample may be carry-over from other donors' samples. The material sequenced was whole blood, taken in connection with sensitization to the hapten diphenylcyclopropenone (DPC).

The CDR3 nucleotides read TGTGCCAGCAGCGCAGGGACAGGGGGCGTAAACATTCAGTACTTC. It codes for CASSAGTGGVNIQYF. The V call is TRBV7-3, the J call TRBJ2-4; 12 bases are shared with TRBD1. Germline V gene data show CDR1 as SGHTA and CDR2 as FQGTGA. The V segment lost 5 bases and the J segment 6 bases; nucleotides outside the gene matches: 5. This CDR3 has 15 residues.